Following are 8 T cell receptor beta chains from one sample sequenced in a study of blood T cells in healthy people across ages. The authors ran a second PCR of about 7 to 11 cycles using a sample-barcoded 5' primer and a J-beta primer mix. TCRdb recomputed calls from the 5' RACE reads with MiXCR, one row per CDR3 protein. The sample includes some 1.8 million distinct CDR3 sequences, roughly 43% seen only once; the top ten take about 23%. Source material: blood. Every receptor here comes from a human donor in good health.

The chain couples TRBV12-3 or TRBV12-4 to TRBJ1-2; perhaps TRBD1 as D (5 bases). V dropped 3 bases and J dropped 7 bases, with 21 bases sitting between them. The CDR3 totals 16 residues. For the CDR3, the DNA is TGTGCCAGCAGTTTCAGGGTTGAGGCCCCTAGGGGTGGCTACACCTTC. The encoded protein is CASSFRVEAPRGGYTF.

This clonotype was found a few times. The rearrangement links TRBV9 to TRBJ2-2, with 8 positions matching TRBD1. The V segment lost 4 bases and the J segment 3 bases; nucleotides outside the gene matches: 5. The CDR3 has 15 residues. Germline V gene sequence: CDR1 SGDLS, CDR2 YYNGEE. CDR3 nucleotide sequence: TGTGCCAGCAGCCGGGACAGGATGCACACCGGGGAGCTGTTTTTT. Residues: CASSRDRMHTGELFF.

To note about this clonotype: Its ends do not fully match the called genes, so a read error is possible. V and J are TRBV11-2 and TRBJ2-1; TRBD1 aligns across 7 bases. CDR1 and CDR2 from the germline V gene are SGHAT and FQNNGV. The CDR3 extends over 16 amino acids. CDR3: CASSLQTGPLLNGQFF. CDR3 sequence (DNA): TGTGCCAGCAGCCTTCAGACAGGGCCCCTCCTCAATGGGCAGTTCTTC.

The J gene is TRBJ2-1, the V gene TRBV9; 10 bases are a match to TRBD2. This CDR3 spans 16 amino acids. With 0 bases clipped from V and 8 bases from J, the junction kept 8 bases outside the gene matches. The germline V gene has CDR1 SGDLS and CDR2 YYNGEE. CDR3 in amino acids: CASSVEGAGGRHEQFF. Here the CDR3 DNA reads TGTGCCAGCAGCGTAGAGGGAGCGGGGGGGCGCCATGAGCAGTTCTTC.

A few counts support this clonotype. The chain is built from TRBV5-1 and TRBJ1-2, with no clear D. V was cut by 6 bases and J by 6 bases, with 21 bases left in between. Germline V gives CDR1 SGHRS, CDR2 YFSETQ. This CDR3 is 15 amino acids long. The CDR3, as DNA: TGCGCCAGCACGTTGTCGGGCCCGGGCGTGGATGGCTACACCTTC. Protein sequence: CASTLSGPGVDGYTF.

V is TRBV6-2 or TRBV6-3 and J is TRBJ2-5, with D perhaps TRBD2 (5 bases). This CDR3 has 13 residues. V was cut by 6 bases and J by 4 bases, with 12 bases left in between. CDR1 MNHEY and CDR2 SVGEGT come from the germline V gene. The CDR3 region has the DNA TGTGCCAGCAGCTTGAGGGCCGTAGAGACCCAGTACTTC. It is translated as CASSLRAVETQYF.

This clonotype was observed once. The chain recombines TRBV29-1 with TRBJ1-1; possible D gene TRBD1, 5 bases. Germline values: CDR1 SQVTM, CDR2 ANQGSEA. This CDR3 has 15 amino acids. V was shortened by 3 bases and J by 1 base, with 15 bases between the two germline ends. CDR3: CSVDGFLGENTEAFF. CDR3 DNA: TGCAGCGTTGATGGGTTCCTGGGGGAGAACACTGAAGCTTTCTTT.

This clonotype was recorded a few times. The rearrangement joins TRBV5-1 to TRBJ2-1; TRBD2 is a possible D gene (6 bases). CDR1 SGHRS and CDR2 YFSETQ come from the germline V gene. The V end was cut by 0 bases, the J end by 8 bases, with 9 bases between. CDR3 length equals 13 residues. CDR3 loop: CASSLGWEDEQFF. The CDR3 coding sequence is TGCGCCAGCAGCTTGGGGTGGGAGGATGAGCAGTTCTTC.